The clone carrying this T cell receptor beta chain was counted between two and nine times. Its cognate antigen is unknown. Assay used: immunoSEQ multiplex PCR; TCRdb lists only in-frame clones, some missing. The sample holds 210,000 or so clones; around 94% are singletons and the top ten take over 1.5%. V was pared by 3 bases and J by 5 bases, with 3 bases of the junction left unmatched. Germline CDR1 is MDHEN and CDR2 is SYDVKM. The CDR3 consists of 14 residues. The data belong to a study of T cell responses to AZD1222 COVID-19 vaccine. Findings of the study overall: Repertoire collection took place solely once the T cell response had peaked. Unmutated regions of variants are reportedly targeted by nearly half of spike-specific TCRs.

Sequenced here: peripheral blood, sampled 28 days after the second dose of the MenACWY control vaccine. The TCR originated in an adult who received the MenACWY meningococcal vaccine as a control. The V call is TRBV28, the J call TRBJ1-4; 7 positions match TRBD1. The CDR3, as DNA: TGTGCCAGCAGTTTCTCAGGGGGGAATGAAAAACTGTTTTTT. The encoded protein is CASSFSGGNEKLFF.